This T cell receptor (beta chain) was profiled in a study of cytomegalovirus exposure and HLA in healthy donors (dated by TCRdb to about 2017). With respect to the entire study: According to a later analysis, the 120 validation repertoires were produced on the same platform as the 666 repertoires of the first cohort. The aim of the study was to test whether cataloging public T cell receptors could identify signatures of past pathogen exposure. A separate validation cohort of 90 to 150 different subjects was used in addition to the 666-subject first cohort. The study combined high-throughput TCR immunosequencing, statistical association of individual TCRs with disease status, and machine learning to predict cytomegalovirus infection status.

In this sample, this clone turned up once. Its antigen is unknown. The sample holds no much larger clone one base away, and base qualities are not on file. Sequences MNHEY (CDR1) and SVGAGI (CDR2) are obtained from the germline V gene. V and J are truncated by 6 bases and 0 bases respectively, leaving an intervening sequence of 13 bases. From its cysteine to its phenylalanine, the CDR3 spans 15 amino acids. Left in the record is the CDR3 DNA by itself, 45 bases read in frame from the first base. The method was the immunoSEQ multiplex PCR assay. Per the source publication's procedure: A statistical classification framework was developed to diagnose cytomegalovirus status using the catalog of TCR beta chain sequences. The immuneACCESS repertoire file appears here via TCRdb, limited to in-frame rearrangements. These files lack a portion of the clones; in checked studies, under half of the deficit traces to unresolved V genes, and the cause of the others is not known. V and J calls and clone size are as listed in that table; D and trimming were resolved from the DNA. The sample records fewer than 200,000 clones, around nine tenths of which are singletons. The top ten constitute around 7.2% of the sample.

The donors were included in the validation cohort of approximately 120 subjects, a group kept apart from the roughly 670-subject first cohort. Overall study results and their limits: A few of the identified cytomegalovirus-associated TCR beta chains were confirmed in vitro to be specific for cytomegalovirus antigens. The authors suggested that the approach could potentially be generalized to other disease states and immunological phenotypes. Most TCR sequences were observed very rarely across donors, whereas some public TCRs were present in many individuals. A total of 164 TCR beta chains were listed by the study as associated with cytomegalovirus. Cytomegalovirus status was reported to be diagnosed by the classifier with high specificity and sensitivity in both the original and validation cohorts. A later analysis had no HLA typing for the validation cohort, so co-occurrence there was scored across all 130 or so repertoires. Subsequent analysis determined that TCRs grouped into clusters in the first cohort also showed a tendency toward co-occurrence across the roughly 110 validation repertoires, and approximately 94% of cluster scores exceeded 0.

The rearrangement joined TRBV6-5 to TRBJ2-3, and possibly TRBD2, on 6 matching bases. The sample comprised PBMCs. This clonotype was sampled from a man aged 25 to 40 in good health and CMV-seropositive. The DNA reads TGTGCCAGCAGGGCGACGGGGACTAGCACAGATACGCAGTATTTT. Its protein reads: CASRATGTSTDTQYF.